This T cell receptor (beta chain) comes out of a study of T cell responses to AZD1222 COVID-19 vaccine. Study summary: Pooling of second doses given at about 4 or about 12 weeks was done.

TCRdb keeps only in-frame clones here, not all; method: immunoSEQ multiplex PCR. The data hold under 150,000 clones, with 91% observed a single time. As concerns this clone: Its cognate antigen is unknown.

The CDR3 extends over 14 amino acids. The germline V gene has CDR1 SGDLS and CDR2 YYNGEE. The ends were cut back, 1 base at V and 3 bases at J, with 8 bases in the middle. General observations from the study: Of spike-specific TCRs, nearly half reportedly target regions left unmutated in variants. Every sample of the repertoires postdated the peak T cell response. Donors were chiefly white British, with a greater number of females, and clonal diversity was perhaps underestimated.

The chain is built from TRBV9 and TRBJ1-3; D uncertain. Sequencing was performed on peripheral blood, taken on day 0 of AZD1222 vaccination. This clonotype was sampled from an adult in good health. The CDR3 loop reads CASSVSGSGNTIYF. The CDR3 bases are TGTGCCAGCAGCGTAAGCGGAAGTGGAAACACCATATATTTT.